The 15 T cell receptor beta chains listed next were all sequenced from one sample in a study of blood T cell repertoires in COVID-19. Method: immunoSEQ multiplex PCR; TCRdb's copy keeps in-frame clones and lacks some. The table includes 200,000 to 300,000 clones, about 82% detected once. The sample comprised peripheral blood. These receptor sequences come from a woman aged 55-69 years with active or convalescent COVID-19.

This sequence joins TRBV19 and TRBJ2-2; TRBD2 agrees at 9 bases. The germline CDR1 and CDR2 sequences are LNHDA and SQIVND (reference sequence). With V trimmed by 8 bases and J by 1 base, 11 bases remained unmatched. This CDR3 is built from 17 residues. CDR3 bases: TGTGCCAGTTCTACCAAATATAGCGGGAGGAACACCGGGGAGCTGTTTTTT. It yields the protein CASSTKYSGRNTGELFF.

The V and J genes are TRBV2 and TRBJ2-7; D may be TRBD1 (6 bases). Per the germline V gene, CDR1 is SNHLY and CDR2 is FYNNEI. Trimming cost V 10 bases and J 2 bases, with 18 bases left between them. The CDR3 is 14 residues long. CDR3 sequence reads: CANTFRGDPYEQYF. CDR3 sequence (DNA): TGTGCCAACACTTTCAGGGGCGATCCCTACGAGCAGTACTTC.

The chain carries TRBV5-1 and TRBJ1-4; D is unresolved. Germline CDR1 SGHRS, CDR2 YFSETQ. This CDR3 is built from 18 residues. V was pared by 0 bases and J by 0 bases, with 15 bases between. The CDR3 spells CASSLGQAKSSTNEKLFF. CDR3 sequence (DNA): TGCGCCAGCAGCTTGGGGCAGGCTAAAAGCTCAACTAATGAAAAACTGTTTTTT.

V gene TRBV19 combines with J gene TRBJ1-1; 9 bases fit TRBD1. J was trimmed by 5 bases and V by 5 bases; bases with no gene match: 3. The CDR3 has 13 amino acids. Per the germline V gene, CDR1 is LNHDA and CDR2 is SQIVND (reference sequence). CDR3 residues: CASSLDRGTEAFF. The CDR3 region has the DNA TGTGCCAGTAGTTTGGACAGGGGTACTGAAGCTTTCTTT.

The rearrangement uses TRBV5-1 and TRBJ1-6; D is undetermined. This CDR3 has 14 amino acids. Germline assignment: CDR1 SGHRS and CDR2 YFSETQ. The V gene lost 4 bases and the J gene lost 11 bases, with 16 bases spanning the gap. The CDR3 region is CASSQTVFGTPLHF. The CDR3 DNA is TGCGCCAGCAGCCAGACCGTGTTCGGGACACCCCTCCACTTT.

The chain links TRBV11-3 to TRBJ2-3; no firm D call. CDR3 size: 14 residues. Germline V gene sequence: CDR1 SGHNT, CDR2 YENEEA. V was trimmed by 6 bases and J by 0 bases, leaving 10 bases between them. The DNA for the CDR3 is TGTGCCAGCAGACCCCGACATAGCACAGATACGCAGTATTTT. This translates into CASRPRHSTDTQYF.

This clone was counted a few times. The CDR3 sequence: CASSFTGETEAFF. The CDR3 region has the DNA TGTGCCAGCAGTTTTACAGGGGAAACTGAAGCTTTCTTT. The V and J genes are TRBV28 and TRBJ1-1, with 7 bases that match TRBD1. Germline V lookup: CDR1 MDHEN, CDR2 SYDVKM. The CDR3 contains 13 residues. V lost 3 bases, J lost 5 bases, and 3 bases stayed unmatched.

This clone was seen a few times. This chain uses TRBV7-9 with TRBJ1-2; TRBD1 matches 7 bases. This CDR3 is 12 amino acids long. CDR1 is SEHNR and CDR2 is FQNEAQ in the germline V gene (reference sequence). V was clipped by 1 base and J by 7 bases; unmatched bases: 0. The CDR3 nucleotides are TGTGCCAGCAGCTTAGACAGGGGTGGCTACACCTTC. Its protein product is CASSLDRGGYTF.

The V gene is TRBV21-1, the J gene TRBJ1-4; the D call of TRBD1 is as the table states it, not checked on the DNA. TRBV21-1 is a known pseudogene. The CDR3 is 15 residues long. The CDR3 sequence: CASSRQGKVNEKLFF. CDR3 in DNA: TGTGCCAGCAGCAGGCAGGGTAAGGTTAATGAAAAACTGTTTTTT.

The chain has TRBV29-1 and TRBJ1-1; D call uncertain. V was cut by 2 bases and J by 0 bases, with 7 bases left in between. Germline CDR1 reads SQVTM; CDR2 reads ANQGSEA. This CDR3 contains 13 residues. Here the CDR3 DNA reads TGCAGCGTTGAACTCACTATGAACACTGAAGCTTTCTTT. The encoded protein is CSVELTMNTEAFF.

The V call is TRBV19, the J call TRBJ2-2; D call uncertain. This CDR3 has 14 residues. Germline lookup yields CDR1 LNHDA and CDR2 SQIVND (reference sequence). V shed 3 bases and J shed 5 bases, with 10 bases lying between them. This chain's CDR3 is CASSIVSGTGELFF. CDR3 in DNA: TGTGCCAGTAGTATTGTGTCCGGGACCGGGGAGCTGTTTTTT. Filled out from reference TRBV19 and TRBJ2-2, the complete variable domain reads DGGITQSPKYLFRKEGQNVTLSCEQNLNHDAMYWYRQDPGQGLRLIYYSQIVNDFQKGDIAEGYSVSREKKESFPLTVTSAQKNPTAFYLCASSIVSGTGELFFGEGSRLTVL.

The V call is TRBV7-8, the J call TRBJ2-3; a possible D gene is TRBD1 (6 bases). The CDR3 length is 17 residues. Trimming pared 1 base from V and 2 bases from J, leaving 16 bases between. CDR1 is SGHVS and CDR2 is FQNEAQ in the germline V gene. Here the CDR3 reads CASSLEGGQPITDTQYF. The CDR3 DNA reads TGTGCCAGCAGCTTAGAAGGTGGACAGCCTATCACAGATACGCAGTATTTT.

The chain links TRBV11-2 to TRBJ1-1; the match to TRBD1 covers 8 bases. Trimming took 5 bases from V and 5 from J; bases not matched to a gene: 13. CDR3 length: 16 residues. CDR1 SGHAT and CDR2 FQNNGV come from the germline V gene. The CDR3 here is CASSPGPTGVGTEAFF. CDR3 coding DNA: TGTGCCAGCAGCCCCGGGCCGACAGGGGTGGGAACTGAAGCTTTCTTT. The whole variable domain, remainder taken from reference TRBV11-2 and TRBJ1-1, is EAGVAQSPRYKIIEKRQSVAFWCNPISGHATLYWYQQILGQGPKLLIQFQNNGVVDDSQLPKDRFSAERLKGVDSTLKIQPAKLEDSAVYLCASSPGPTGVGTEAFFGQGTRLTVV.

The V and J genes are TRBV5-8 and TRBJ1-2, with 7 bases matching TRBD1. From germline, CDR1 is SGHTS and CDR2 YDEGEE. This CDR3 has 15 amino acids. Losses at the gene ends were 1 base for V and 7 bases for J; bases not matched to a gene: 10. The CDR3 coding sequence is TGTGCCAGCAGCTTGCCCGGGACAGTAGTCTCTGGCTACACCTTC. It translates to CASSLPGTVVSGYTF.

This sequence joins TRBV30 and TRBJ1-1, with unresolved D. CDR1 is GTSNPN and CDR2 is SVGIG in the germline V gene (reference sequence). CDR3 size: 12 residues. Trimming removed 1 base at V and 4 bases at J, with 7 bases between. Here the CDR3 DNA reads TGTGCCTGGAGTGCGAGCCGCACTGAAGCTTTCTTT. Protein sequence: CAWSASRTEAFF.